These T cell receptor beta chains were read from a single sample in a study of T cells expressing NK-cell markers. Reprocessing the 5' RACE reads, TCRdb reports a single entry for every CDR3 protein and omits DNA. The sample has around 550,000 distinct CDR3 sequences; the top ten hold 3% to 4.5%. Sequences were obtained from blood T cells: a sorted CD56 or NKG2C T cell subset, CD4+ or CD8+ T cells, or bulk PBMC T cells (not recorded which). The receptors here all came from a young man in good health. CDR3s include the opening cysteine and the closing phenylalanine or tryptophan.

len | j_gene | v_gene | CDR3aa
16 | TRBJ1-6 | TRBV7-2 | CASSLSARGDNSPLHF
15 | TRBJ2-7 | TRBV7-9 | CASSPGSDSPYEQYF
11 | TRBJ2-7 | TRBV29-1 | CSVAAGLEQYF
15 | TRBJ2-7 | TRBV20-1 | CSARRQGQGVREQYF
11 | TRBJ2-1 | TRBV29-1 | CSVVVVPEQFF
13 | TRBJ1-2 | TRBV12-3/TRBV12-4 | CASSLRQKDGYTF
12 | TRBJ2-7 | TRBV12-3/TRBV12-4 | CASRQSLYEQYF
16 | TRBJ2-1 | TRBV20-1 | CSAERAGVVPYNEQFF
13 | TRBJ1-2 | TRBV20-1 | CSATYREQYGYTF
15 | TRBJ2-2 | TRBV3-1 | CASSQDPVQAGELFF
12 | TRBJ2-3 | TRBV29-1 | CSGDRGTDTQYF
14 | TRBJ2-7 | TRBV4-3 | CASKKTQGAYEQYF
17 | TRBJ2-7 | TRBV12-1 | CASSATSGRALFYEQYF
16 | TRBJ1-1 | TRBV12-3/TRBV12-4 | CASSPGRGTGNTEAFF
12 | TRBJ2-5 | TRBV3-1 | CASGFSKETQYF
15 | TRBJ2-1 | TRBV6-4 | CASSEDGGFYNEQFF
16 | TRBJ2-2 | TRBV5-1 | CASSFGGRVNTGELFF
15 | TRBJ2-3 | TRBV5-1 | CASSRDLLRPDTQYF
12 | TRBJ2-3 | TRBV27 | CASFERVDTQYF
15 | TRBJ1-1 | TRBV12-3/TRBV12-4 | CASRPPTGGNTEAFF
15 | TRBJ2-1 | TRBV4-1 | CASSQERTVRNEQFF
12 | TRBJ1-3 | TRBV30 | CAWAQRGNTIYF
15 | TRBJ2-1 | TRBV5-1 | CASTNNPSVYNEQFF
13 | TRBJ1-4 | TRBV29-1 | CSAPGQGEEKLFF
13 | TRBJ2-5 | TRBV25-1 | CASTTGVQETQYF
15 | TRBJ2-5 | TRBV7-9 | CASSFPGQDSETQYF
14 | TRBJ1-5 | TRBV5-6 | CASSFRGAGQPQHF
15 | TRBJ2-1 | TRBV20-1 | CSARVPFTHDNEQFF
15 | TRBJ2-3 | TRBV3-1 | CASRKVGSYTDTQYF
13 | TRBJ1-5 | TRBV24-1 | CATSADTAGAQHF
17 | TRBJ1-5 | TRBV12-3/TRBV12-4 | CASSLISGNRYHQPQHF
15 | TRBJ1-4 | TRBV6-2/TRBV6-3 | CASSYSPSNNEKLFF
15 | TRBJ1-2 | TRBV20-1 | CSARDPGGKNYGYTF
15 | TRBJ2-2 | TRBV7-9 | CASSFTGVDTGELFF
15 | TRBJ2-1 | TRBV27 | CASRSRGVGHNEQFF
16 | TRBJ2-1 | TRBV11-3 | CASSLGGFGNYNEQFF
14 | TRBJ2-7 | TRBV28 | CASSQTGEDYEQYF
13 | TRBJ1-2 | TRBV7-8 | CASRNRTGYGYTF
14 | TRBJ2-3 | TRBV7-2 | CASSFQWPTDTQYF
16 | TRBJ1-2 | TRBV25-1 | CASFGPRVSSNYGYTF
18 | TRBJ2-2 | TRBV11-2 | CASSLGLAGAPNTGELFF
15 | TRBJ2-2 | TRBV7-9 | CASSPTRFEGGELFF
15 | TRBJ2-3 | TRBV5-1 | CASSFQTGKTDTQYF